The T cell receptor beta chain under discussion was sequenced for a study of T-cell memory formation after mild COVID-19. One entry per CDR3 protein results from TCRdb running MiXCR on the 5' RACE reads. This sample yields about 290,000 distinct CDR3 sequences, of which more than 15% are seen a single time; about a fifth belongs to the top ten. V was shortened by 0 bases and J by 4 bases, with 13 bases between the two germline ends. Germline V lookup: CDR1 MNHEY, CDR2 SVGEGT. This CDR3 is built from 16 residues. Sequencing was carried out using PBMCs or a T cell subset sorted from them (not recorded which). The sequence was obtained from a man between 18 and 35 years old who had mild COVID-19 (a few samples of this study predate the infection). Cell type and time point are not known. This sequence joins TRBV6-2 or TRBV6-3 and TRBJ2-1; D unclear. CDR3 loop: CASSYSKVRVYNEQFF. CDR3 sequence (DNA): TGTGCCAGCAGTTACTCGAAAGTTCGGGTTTACAATGAGCAGTTCTTC.